One and the same sample provided the 6 T cell receptor beta chains below, sequenced in a study of shared clonotypes between healthy human individuals. Libraries were prepared by immunoSEQ multiplex PCR; TCRdb keeps only in-frame clonotypes and omits some of them. Of 300,000 to 350,000 clones listed, 73% are singletons. Specimen: memory CD4+ T cells sorted from blood. Subset noted: CD45RA-negative fraction. The receptors shown here come from a man younger than 45 in good health.

The CDR3 loop reads CASSSGTASYNEQFF. CDR3 in DNA: TGTGCCAGCAGCTCCGGGACCGCGTCCTACAATGAGCAGTTCTTC. The rearrangement uses TRBV7-2 and TRBJ2-1, with D perhaps given as TRBD1 or TRBD2 (5 bases each). Per germline, CDR1 SGHTA and CDR2 FQGNSA. The CDR3 has 15 amino acids. The V and J ends lost 4 bases and 1 base respectively, with 11 bases between them.

The chain combines TRBV18 with TRBJ1-1; D remains ambiguous. The germline gives CDR1 KGHSH, CDR2 LQKENI. Trimming removed 6 bases from V and 1 base from J, with 9 bases in between. The CDR3 has 13 residues. CDR3 sequence reads: CASSQDENTEAFF. The CDR3 DNA follows: TGTGCCAGCTCGCAAGATGAGAACACTGAAGCTTTCTTT.

J is TRBJ2-1 and V is TRBV11-3; 8 nucleotides line up with TRBD2. After removal of 1 base from V and 7 bases from J, the junction contained 15 bases not matched to a gene. Germline V CDR1 and CDR2: SGHNT, YENEEA. This CDR3 has 18 residues. Here the CDR3 reads CASSLGGGAGGGHNEQFF. The CDR3 region has the DNA TGTGCCAGCAGCTTAGGGGGTGGGGCGGGAGGAGGTCATAATGAGCAGTTCTTC.

CDR3 nucleotide sequence: TGTGCCAGCAGCTTGGGACAGACCTATGGCTACACCTTC. Protein sequence: CASSLGQTYGYTF. The rearrangement uses TRBV7-9 and TRBJ1-2; TRBD1 agrees at 7 bases. The CDR3 totals 13 residues. Looked up from germline, CDR1 is SEHNR and CDR2 is FQNEAQ (reference sequence). Trimming took 3 bases from V and 4 from J; bases not matched to a gene: 2.

The chain uses TRBV5-6 and TRBJ2-6; 7 positions agree with TRBD1. The J segment lost 2 bases and the V segment lost 5 bases, leaving 7 bases of the junction unmatched. Germline CDR1 SGHDT, CDR2 YYEEEE. The CDR3 is 16 amino acids. As DNA, the CDR3 is TGTGCCAGCAGACCGACAGGGTGGGCTGGGGCCAACGTCCTGACTTTC. This sequence encodes CASRPTGWAGANVLTF.

A remark on this clone: This sample includes further DNA sequences coding for the same CDR3. The chain combines TRBV2 with TRBJ1-4; D remains unclear. The CDR3 is 15 residues long. Deletions cut 3 bases from V and 4 bases from J, with 12 bases between. CDR1 is SNHLY and CDR2 is FYNNEI in the germline V gene. The CDR3 nucleotides are TGTGCCAGCAGTGATACCGCCTGGGGTAATGAAAAACTGTTTTTT. Protein sequence: CASSDTAWGNEKLFF.